The clone carrying this T cell receptor (beta chain) came up many times. Antigen: not known. These data originate in a study of T cell repertoires in cytomegalovirus infection. On the study more broadly: From public TCR beta signatures came an indication of both CMV infection and matching HLA type. General study findings and limits: CMV carriers with the relevant HLA were identified by cumulative public TCR beta family frequency. Across the ex vivo response, the dominant clonotypes were HLA-C-restricted CMV-specific TCR beta clonotypes.

V lost 5 bases, J lost 6 bases, and 15 bases lay in between. This CDR3 is 13 amino acids long. Germline assignment: CDR1 SGHRS and CDR2 YFSETQ. TCRdb used MiXCR to reprocess the reads, holding one entry per CDR3 protein. The sample lists 400,000 to 550,000 distinct CDR3 sequences, 11% seen once, with 10% in the top ten. The receptor's source is a human donor in good health (CMV status not recorded). Some clones in this sample may be carry-over from other donors' samples. Sequencing input: PBMCs. J is TRBJ2-7 and V is TRBV5-1; D is tentatively TRBD1 or TRBD2 (5 bases each). The CDR3 DNA reads as TGCGCCAGCAGACCGGACGGGACCGGCGAGCAGTACTTC. Its protein product is CASRPDGTGEQYF.